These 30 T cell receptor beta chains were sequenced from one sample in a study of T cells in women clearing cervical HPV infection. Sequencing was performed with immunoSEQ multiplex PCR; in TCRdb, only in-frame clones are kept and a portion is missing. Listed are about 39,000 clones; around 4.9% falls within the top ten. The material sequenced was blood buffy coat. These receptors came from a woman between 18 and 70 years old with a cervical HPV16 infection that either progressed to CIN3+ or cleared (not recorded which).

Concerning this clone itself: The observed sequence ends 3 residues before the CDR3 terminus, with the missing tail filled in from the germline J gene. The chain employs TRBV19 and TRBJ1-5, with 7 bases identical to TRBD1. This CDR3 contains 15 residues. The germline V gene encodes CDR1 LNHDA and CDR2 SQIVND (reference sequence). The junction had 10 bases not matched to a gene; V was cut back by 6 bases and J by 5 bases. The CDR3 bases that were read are TGTGCCAGTAGCCCGACCGGGACAGATCATCAGCCC. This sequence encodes CASSPTGTDHQP. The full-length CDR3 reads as CASSPTGTDHQPQHF.

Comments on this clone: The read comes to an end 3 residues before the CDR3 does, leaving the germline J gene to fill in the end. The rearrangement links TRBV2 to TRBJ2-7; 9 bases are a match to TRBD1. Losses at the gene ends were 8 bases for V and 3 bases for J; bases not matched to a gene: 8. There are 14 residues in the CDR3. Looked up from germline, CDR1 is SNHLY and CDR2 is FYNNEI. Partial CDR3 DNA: TGTGCCAGCTCAAGGGAGACAGGGGGCTACGAG. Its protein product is CASSRETGGYE. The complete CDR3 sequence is CASSRETGGYEQYF.

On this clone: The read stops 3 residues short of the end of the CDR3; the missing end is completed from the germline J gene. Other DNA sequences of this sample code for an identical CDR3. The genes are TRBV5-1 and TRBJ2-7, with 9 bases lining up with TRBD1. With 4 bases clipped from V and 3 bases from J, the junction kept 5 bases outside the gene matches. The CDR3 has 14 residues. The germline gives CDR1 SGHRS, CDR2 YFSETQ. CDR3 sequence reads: CASSPRQGDYEQYF. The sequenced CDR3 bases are TGCGCCAGCAGCCCTCGACAGGGGGACTACGAG.

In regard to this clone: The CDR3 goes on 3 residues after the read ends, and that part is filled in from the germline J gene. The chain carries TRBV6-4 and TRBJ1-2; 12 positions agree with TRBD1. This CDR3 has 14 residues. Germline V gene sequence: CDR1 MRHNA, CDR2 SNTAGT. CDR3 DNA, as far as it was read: TGTGCCAGCAGTCCCTCGGGACAGGGGGCATTA. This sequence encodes CASSPSGQGAL. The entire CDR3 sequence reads CASSPSGQGALYTF.

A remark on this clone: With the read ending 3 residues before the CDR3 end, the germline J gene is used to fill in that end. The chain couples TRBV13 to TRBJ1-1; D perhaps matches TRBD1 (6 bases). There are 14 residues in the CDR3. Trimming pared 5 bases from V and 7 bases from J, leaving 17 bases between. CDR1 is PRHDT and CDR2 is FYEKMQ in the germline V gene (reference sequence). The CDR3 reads CASSADRLPLEAFF. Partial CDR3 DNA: TGTGCCAGCAGCGCAGACAGGCTCCCTCTTGAA. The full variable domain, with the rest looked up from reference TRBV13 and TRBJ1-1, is AAGVIQSPRHLIKEKRETATLKCYPIPRHDTVYWYQQGPGQDPQFLISFYEKMQSDKGSIPDRFSAQQFSDYHSELNMSSLELGDSALYFCASSADRLPLEAFFGQGTRLTVV.

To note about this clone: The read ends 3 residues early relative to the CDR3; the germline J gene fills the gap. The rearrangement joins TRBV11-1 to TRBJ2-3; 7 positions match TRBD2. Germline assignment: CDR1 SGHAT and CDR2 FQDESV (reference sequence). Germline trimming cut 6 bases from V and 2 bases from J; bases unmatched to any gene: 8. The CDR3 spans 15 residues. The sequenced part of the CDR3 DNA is TGTGCCAGCAGGGAGGCGGGGGACCCCACAGATACG. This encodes CASREAGDPTDT. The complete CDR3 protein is CASREAGDPTDTQYF.

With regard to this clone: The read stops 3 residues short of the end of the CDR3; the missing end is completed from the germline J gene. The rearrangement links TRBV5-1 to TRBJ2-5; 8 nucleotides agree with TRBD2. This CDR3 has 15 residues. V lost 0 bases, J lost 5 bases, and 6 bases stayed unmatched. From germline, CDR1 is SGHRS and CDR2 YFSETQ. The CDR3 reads CASSLESGGGETQYF. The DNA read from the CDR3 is TGCGCCAGCAGCTTGGAAAGCGGGGGAGGGGAGACC.

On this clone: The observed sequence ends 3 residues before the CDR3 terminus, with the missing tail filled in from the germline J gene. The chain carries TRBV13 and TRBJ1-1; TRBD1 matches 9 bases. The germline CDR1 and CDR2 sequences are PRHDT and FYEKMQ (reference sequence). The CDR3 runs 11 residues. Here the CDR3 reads CASSAGQGAFF. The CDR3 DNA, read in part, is TGTGCCAGCAGCGCAGGACAGGGG.

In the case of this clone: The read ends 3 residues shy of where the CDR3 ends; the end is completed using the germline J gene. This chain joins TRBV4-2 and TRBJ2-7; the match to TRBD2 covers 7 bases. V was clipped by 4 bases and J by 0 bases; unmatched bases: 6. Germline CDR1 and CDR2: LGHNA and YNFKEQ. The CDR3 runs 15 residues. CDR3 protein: CASSLGGTSSYEQYF. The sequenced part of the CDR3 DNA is TGTGCCAGCAGCCTGGGGGGGACCAGCTCCTACGAG.

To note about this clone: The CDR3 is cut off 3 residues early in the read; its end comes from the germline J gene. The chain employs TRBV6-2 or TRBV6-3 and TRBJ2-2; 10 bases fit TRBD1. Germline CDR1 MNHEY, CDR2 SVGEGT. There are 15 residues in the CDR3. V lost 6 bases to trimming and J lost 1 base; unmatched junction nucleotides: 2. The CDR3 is CASSDRGQNTGELFF. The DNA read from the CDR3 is TGTGCCAGCAGCGACAGGGGGCAGAACACCGGGGAG.

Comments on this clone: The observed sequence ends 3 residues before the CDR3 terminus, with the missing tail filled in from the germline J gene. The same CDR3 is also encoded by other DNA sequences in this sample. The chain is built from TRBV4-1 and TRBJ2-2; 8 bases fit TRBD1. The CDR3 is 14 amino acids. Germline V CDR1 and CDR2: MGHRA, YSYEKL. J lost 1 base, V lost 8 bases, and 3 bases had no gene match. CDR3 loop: CASSDRGNTGELFF. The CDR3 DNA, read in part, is TGCGCCAGCTCAGACAGGGGGAACACCGGGGAG.

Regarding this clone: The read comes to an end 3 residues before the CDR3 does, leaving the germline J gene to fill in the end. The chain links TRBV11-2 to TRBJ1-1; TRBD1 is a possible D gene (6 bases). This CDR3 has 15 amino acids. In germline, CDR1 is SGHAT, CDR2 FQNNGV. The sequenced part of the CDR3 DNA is TGTGCCAGCAGCTTAGATTTAAGACAGGCGGACCTA. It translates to CASSLDLRQADL. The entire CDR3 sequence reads CASSLDLRQADLAFF.

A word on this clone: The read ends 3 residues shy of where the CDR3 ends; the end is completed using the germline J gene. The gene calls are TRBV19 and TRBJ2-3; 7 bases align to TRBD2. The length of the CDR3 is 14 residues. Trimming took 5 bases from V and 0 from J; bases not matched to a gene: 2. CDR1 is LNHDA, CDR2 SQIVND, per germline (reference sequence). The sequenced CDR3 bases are TGTGCCAGTAGTGTGGGGGGGAGCACAGATACG. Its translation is CASSVGGSTDT. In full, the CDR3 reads CASSVGGSTDTQYF.

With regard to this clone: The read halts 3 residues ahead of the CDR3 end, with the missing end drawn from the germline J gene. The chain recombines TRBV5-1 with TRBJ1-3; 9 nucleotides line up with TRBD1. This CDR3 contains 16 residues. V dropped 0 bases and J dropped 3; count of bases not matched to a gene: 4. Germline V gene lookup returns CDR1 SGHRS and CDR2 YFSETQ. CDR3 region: CASSLGTGELGNTIYF. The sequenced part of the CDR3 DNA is TGCGCCAGCAGCTTGGGGACAGGGGAGCTTGGAAACACC.

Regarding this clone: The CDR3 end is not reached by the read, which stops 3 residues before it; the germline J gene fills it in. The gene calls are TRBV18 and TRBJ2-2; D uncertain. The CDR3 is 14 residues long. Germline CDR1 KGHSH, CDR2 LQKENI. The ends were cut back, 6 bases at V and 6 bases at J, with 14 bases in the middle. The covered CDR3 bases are TGTGCCAGCTCCCCGACAAACAAGGCCGGGGAG. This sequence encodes CASSPTNKAGE. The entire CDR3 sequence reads CASSPTNKAGELFF.

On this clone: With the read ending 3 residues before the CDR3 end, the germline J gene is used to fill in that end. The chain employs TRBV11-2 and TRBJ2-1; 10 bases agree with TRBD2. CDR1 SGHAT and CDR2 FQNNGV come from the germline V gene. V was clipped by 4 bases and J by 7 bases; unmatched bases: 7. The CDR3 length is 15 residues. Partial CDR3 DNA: TGTGCCAGCAGCTCGGGAGCGGGGGGGGAAAATGAG. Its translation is CASSSGAGGENE. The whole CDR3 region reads CASSSGAGGENEQFF. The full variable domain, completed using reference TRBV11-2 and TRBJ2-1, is EAGVAQSPRYKIIEKRQSVAFWCNPISGHATLYWYQQILGQGPKLLIQFQNNGVVDDSQLPKDRFSAERLKGVDSTLKIQPAKLEDSAVYLCASSSGAGGENEQFFGPGTRLTVL.

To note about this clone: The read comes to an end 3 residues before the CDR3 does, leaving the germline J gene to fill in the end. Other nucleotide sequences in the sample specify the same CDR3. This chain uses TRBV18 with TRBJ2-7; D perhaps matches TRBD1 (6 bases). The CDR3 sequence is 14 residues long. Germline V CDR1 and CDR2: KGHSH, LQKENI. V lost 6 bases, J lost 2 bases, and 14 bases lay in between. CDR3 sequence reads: CASSPSGQAYEQYF. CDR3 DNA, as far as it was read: TGTGCCAGCTCCCCTTCGGGACAAGCCTACGAG.

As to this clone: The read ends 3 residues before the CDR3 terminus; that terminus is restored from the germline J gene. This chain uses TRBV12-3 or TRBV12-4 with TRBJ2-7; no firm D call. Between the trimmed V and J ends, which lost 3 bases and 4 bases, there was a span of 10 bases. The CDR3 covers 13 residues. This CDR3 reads CASSFSQIYEQYF. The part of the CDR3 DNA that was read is TGTGCCAGCAGTTTTTCACAGATTTACGAG.

Incomplete CDR3 DNA: TGTGCCAGCAGGTGGACTAGCGGGGCCTCCTACGAG. This sequence encodes CASRWTSGASYE. The whole CDR3 protein is CASRWTSGASYEQYF. The chain is built from TRBV5-5 and TRBJ2-7, with 12 bases aligning to TRBD2. Coverage ceases 3 residues before the CDR3 finishes, and the germline J gene fills in the end. The CDR3 has 15 residues. CDR1 and CDR2 (germline): SGHKS, YYEKEE (reference sequence). V shed 5 bases and J 0 bases; nucleotides not matched to a gene: 3.

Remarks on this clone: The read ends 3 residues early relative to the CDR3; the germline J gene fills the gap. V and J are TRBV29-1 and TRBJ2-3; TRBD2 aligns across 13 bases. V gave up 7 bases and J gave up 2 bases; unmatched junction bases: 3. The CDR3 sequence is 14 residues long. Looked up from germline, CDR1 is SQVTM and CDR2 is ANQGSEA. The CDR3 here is CSGGTSGNTDTQYF. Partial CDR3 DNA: TGCAGCGGTGGGACTAGCGGGAACACAGATACG.

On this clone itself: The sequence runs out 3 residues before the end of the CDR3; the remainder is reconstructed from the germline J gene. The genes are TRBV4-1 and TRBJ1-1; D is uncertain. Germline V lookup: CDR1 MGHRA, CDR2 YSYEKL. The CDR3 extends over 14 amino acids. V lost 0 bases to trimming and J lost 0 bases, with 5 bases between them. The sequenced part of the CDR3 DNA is TGCGCCAGCAGCCAAGACCCCATGAACACTGAA. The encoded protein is CASSQDPMNTE. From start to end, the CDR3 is CASSQDPMNTEAFF.

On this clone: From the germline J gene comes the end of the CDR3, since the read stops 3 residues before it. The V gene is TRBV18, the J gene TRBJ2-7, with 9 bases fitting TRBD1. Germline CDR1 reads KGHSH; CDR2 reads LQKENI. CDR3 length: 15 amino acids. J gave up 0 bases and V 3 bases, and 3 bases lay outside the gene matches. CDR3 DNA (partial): TGTGCCAGCTCACCCTGGACAGGGGCCTCCTACGAG. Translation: CASSPWTGASYE. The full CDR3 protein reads CASSPWTGASYEQYF.

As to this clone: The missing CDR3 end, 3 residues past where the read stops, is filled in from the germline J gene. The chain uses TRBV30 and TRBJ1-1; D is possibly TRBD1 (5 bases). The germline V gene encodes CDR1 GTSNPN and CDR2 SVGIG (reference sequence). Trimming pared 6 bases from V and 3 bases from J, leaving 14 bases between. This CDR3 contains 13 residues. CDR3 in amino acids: CACRPAGHTEAFF. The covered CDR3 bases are TGTGCCTGCCGCCCCGCAGGGCACACTGAA.

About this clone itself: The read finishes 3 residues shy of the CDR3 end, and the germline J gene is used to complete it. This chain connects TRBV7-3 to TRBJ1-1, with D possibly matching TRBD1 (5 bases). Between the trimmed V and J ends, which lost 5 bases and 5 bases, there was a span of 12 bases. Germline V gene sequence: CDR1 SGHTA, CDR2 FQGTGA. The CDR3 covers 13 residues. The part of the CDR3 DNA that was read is TGTGCCAGCAGCCAGGGAGCGTTGACTGAA. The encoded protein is CASSQGALTE. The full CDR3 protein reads CASSQGALTEAFF.

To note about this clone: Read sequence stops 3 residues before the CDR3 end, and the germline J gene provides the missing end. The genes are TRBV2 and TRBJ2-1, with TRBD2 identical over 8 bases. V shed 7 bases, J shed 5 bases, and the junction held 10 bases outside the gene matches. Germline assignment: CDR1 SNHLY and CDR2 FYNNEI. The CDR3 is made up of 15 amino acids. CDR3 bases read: TGTGCCAGCACCACTCGGGCGGGGGGCAACAATGAG. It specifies CASTTRAGGNNE. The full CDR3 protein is CASTTRAGGNNEQFF. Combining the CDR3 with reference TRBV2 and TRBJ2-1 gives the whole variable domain EPEVTQTPSHQVTQMGQEVILRCVPISNHLYFYWYRQILGQKVEFLVSFYNNEISEKSEIFDDQFSVERPDGSNFTLKIRSTKLEDSAMYFCASTTRAGGNNEQFFGPGTRLTVL.

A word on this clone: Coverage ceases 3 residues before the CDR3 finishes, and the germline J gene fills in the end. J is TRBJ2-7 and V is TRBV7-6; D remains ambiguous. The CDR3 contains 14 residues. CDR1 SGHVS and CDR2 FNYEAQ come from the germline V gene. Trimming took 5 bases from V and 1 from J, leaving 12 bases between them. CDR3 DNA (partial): TGTGCCAGCAGCGCCGGAGAACTATCCTACGAG. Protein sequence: CASSAGELSYE. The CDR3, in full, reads CASSAGELSYEQYF.

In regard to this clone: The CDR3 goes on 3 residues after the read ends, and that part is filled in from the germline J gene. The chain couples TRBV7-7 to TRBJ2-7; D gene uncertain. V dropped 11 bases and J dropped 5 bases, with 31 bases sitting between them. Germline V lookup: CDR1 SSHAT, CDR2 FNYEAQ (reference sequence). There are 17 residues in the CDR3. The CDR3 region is CAAAETPIPPPNNEQYF. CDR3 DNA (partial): TGTGCCGCGGCGGAGACTCCCATCCCCCCCCCTAACAACGAG.

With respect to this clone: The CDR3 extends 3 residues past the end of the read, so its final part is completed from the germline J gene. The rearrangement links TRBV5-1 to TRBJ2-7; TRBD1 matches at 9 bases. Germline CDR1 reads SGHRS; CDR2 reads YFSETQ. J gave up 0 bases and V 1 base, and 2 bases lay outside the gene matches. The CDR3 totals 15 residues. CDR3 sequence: CASSLTGGDSYEQYF. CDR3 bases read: TGCGCCAGCAGCTTGACAGGGGGCGACTCCTACGAG.

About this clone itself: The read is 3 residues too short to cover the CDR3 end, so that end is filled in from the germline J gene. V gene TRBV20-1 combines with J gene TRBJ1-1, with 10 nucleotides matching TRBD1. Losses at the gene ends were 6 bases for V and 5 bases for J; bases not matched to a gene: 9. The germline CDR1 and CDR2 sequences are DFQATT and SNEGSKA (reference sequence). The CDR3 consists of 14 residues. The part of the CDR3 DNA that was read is TGCAGTGCCACGCGAGGGACAGGGGAGACTGAA. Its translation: CSATRGTGETE. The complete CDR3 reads CSATRGTGETEAFF.

The CDR3 bases that were read are TGCGCCAGCAGCTCGCTAGACTTAAGAGGAGGC. Encoded protein: CASSSLDLRGG. The entire CDR3 reads CASSSLDLRGGYTF. This sequence joins TRBV5-1 and TRBJ1-2; D is undetermined. The read terminates 3 residues ahead of where the CDR3 ends, so the germline J gene completes it. CDR1 is SGHRS and CDR2 is YFSETQ in the germline V gene. This CDR3 region has 14 residues.